The 2 T cell receptor beta chains in this list originate from one sample, sequenced in a study of control samples from healthy donors and cancer patients. Produced via immunoSEQ multiplex PCR; TCRdb's table is partial and in-frame only. The sample records tens of thousands of clones, about 85% being singletons. The sequencing sample was made of blood. The receptors were sampled from a woman aged 50 to 60 in good health.

The J gene is TRBJ2-5, the V gene TRBV19, with 7 bases that match TRBD1. V dropped 8 bases and J dropped 0; count of bases not matched to a gene: 3. The CDR3 is 13 residues long. Germline CDR1 and CDR2: LNHDA and SQIVND (reference sequence). CDR3 nucleotide sequence: TGTGCCAGTGGGGGACAGCACCAAGAGACCCAGTACTTC. This codes for CASGGQHQETQYF.

The chain combines TRBV7-2 with TRBJ1-5, with D perhaps matching TRBD1 (6 bases). CDR1 SGHTA and CDR2 FQGNSA come from the germline V gene. This CDR3 spans 16 amino acids. V dropped 3 bases and J dropped 6 bases, with 18 bases sitting between them. Written as DNA, the CDR3 is TGTGCCAGCAGCTTTGGTGGGCGAGGGGGTGGTCAGCCCCAGCATTTT. It codes for CASSFGGRGGGQPQHF.